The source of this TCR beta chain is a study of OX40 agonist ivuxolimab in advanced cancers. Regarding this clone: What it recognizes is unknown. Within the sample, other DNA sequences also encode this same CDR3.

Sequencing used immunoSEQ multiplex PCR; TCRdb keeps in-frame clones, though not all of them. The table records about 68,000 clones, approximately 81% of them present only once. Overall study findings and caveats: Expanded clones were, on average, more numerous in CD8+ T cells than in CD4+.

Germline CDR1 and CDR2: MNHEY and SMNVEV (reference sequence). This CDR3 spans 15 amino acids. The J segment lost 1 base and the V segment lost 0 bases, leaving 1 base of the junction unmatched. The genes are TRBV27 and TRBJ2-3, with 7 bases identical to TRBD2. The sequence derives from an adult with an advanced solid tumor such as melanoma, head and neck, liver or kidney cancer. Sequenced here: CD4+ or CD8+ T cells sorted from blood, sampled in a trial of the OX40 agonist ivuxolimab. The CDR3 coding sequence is TGTGCCAGCAGTTTATCTCTAGCGGGCACAGATACGCAGTATTTT. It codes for CASSLSLAGTDTQYF.